This T cell receptor (beta chain) was recorded in a study of T cell responses to AZD1222 COVID-19 vaccine. With regard to this clone: Its cognate antigen is unknown.

Study-wide results and caveats: Clonal diversity was possibly underestimated, and white British individuals and females predominated among donors. Only after the peak T cell response were repertoires sampled. Seropositive AZD1222 recipients at baseline numbered only 5 or 6. Nearly half of the spike-specific TCRs reportedly recognize variant regions that carry no mutations.

Germline lookup yields CDR1 LNHDA and CDR2 SQIVND (reference sequence). Trimming took 7 bases from V and 0 from J, leaving 16 bases between them. This CDR3 comprises 16 residues. Sequencing used immunoSEQ multiplex PCR; TCRdb keeps in-frame clones, though not all of them. The sample lists more than 50,000 clones, roughly nine tenths occurring once. The material was peripheral blood, obtained on day 0 of AZD1222 vaccination. The TCR sequence derives from an adult in good health. This chain uses TRBV19 with TRBJ1-5, with D possibly TRBD1 on 5 matching bases. The CDR3 nucleotides read TGTGCCAGTACCGCCGGGACTCAGTTTAGCAATCAGCCCCAGCATTTT. This encodes CASTAGTQFSNQPQHF. Drawing the rest from reference TRBV19 and TRBJ1-5, the complete variable domain is DGGITQSPKYLFRKEGQNVTLSCEQNLNHDAMYWYRQDPGQGLRLIYYSQIVNDFQKGDIAEGYSVSREKKESFPLTVTSAQKNPTAFYLCASTAGTQFSNQPQHFGDGTRLSIL.